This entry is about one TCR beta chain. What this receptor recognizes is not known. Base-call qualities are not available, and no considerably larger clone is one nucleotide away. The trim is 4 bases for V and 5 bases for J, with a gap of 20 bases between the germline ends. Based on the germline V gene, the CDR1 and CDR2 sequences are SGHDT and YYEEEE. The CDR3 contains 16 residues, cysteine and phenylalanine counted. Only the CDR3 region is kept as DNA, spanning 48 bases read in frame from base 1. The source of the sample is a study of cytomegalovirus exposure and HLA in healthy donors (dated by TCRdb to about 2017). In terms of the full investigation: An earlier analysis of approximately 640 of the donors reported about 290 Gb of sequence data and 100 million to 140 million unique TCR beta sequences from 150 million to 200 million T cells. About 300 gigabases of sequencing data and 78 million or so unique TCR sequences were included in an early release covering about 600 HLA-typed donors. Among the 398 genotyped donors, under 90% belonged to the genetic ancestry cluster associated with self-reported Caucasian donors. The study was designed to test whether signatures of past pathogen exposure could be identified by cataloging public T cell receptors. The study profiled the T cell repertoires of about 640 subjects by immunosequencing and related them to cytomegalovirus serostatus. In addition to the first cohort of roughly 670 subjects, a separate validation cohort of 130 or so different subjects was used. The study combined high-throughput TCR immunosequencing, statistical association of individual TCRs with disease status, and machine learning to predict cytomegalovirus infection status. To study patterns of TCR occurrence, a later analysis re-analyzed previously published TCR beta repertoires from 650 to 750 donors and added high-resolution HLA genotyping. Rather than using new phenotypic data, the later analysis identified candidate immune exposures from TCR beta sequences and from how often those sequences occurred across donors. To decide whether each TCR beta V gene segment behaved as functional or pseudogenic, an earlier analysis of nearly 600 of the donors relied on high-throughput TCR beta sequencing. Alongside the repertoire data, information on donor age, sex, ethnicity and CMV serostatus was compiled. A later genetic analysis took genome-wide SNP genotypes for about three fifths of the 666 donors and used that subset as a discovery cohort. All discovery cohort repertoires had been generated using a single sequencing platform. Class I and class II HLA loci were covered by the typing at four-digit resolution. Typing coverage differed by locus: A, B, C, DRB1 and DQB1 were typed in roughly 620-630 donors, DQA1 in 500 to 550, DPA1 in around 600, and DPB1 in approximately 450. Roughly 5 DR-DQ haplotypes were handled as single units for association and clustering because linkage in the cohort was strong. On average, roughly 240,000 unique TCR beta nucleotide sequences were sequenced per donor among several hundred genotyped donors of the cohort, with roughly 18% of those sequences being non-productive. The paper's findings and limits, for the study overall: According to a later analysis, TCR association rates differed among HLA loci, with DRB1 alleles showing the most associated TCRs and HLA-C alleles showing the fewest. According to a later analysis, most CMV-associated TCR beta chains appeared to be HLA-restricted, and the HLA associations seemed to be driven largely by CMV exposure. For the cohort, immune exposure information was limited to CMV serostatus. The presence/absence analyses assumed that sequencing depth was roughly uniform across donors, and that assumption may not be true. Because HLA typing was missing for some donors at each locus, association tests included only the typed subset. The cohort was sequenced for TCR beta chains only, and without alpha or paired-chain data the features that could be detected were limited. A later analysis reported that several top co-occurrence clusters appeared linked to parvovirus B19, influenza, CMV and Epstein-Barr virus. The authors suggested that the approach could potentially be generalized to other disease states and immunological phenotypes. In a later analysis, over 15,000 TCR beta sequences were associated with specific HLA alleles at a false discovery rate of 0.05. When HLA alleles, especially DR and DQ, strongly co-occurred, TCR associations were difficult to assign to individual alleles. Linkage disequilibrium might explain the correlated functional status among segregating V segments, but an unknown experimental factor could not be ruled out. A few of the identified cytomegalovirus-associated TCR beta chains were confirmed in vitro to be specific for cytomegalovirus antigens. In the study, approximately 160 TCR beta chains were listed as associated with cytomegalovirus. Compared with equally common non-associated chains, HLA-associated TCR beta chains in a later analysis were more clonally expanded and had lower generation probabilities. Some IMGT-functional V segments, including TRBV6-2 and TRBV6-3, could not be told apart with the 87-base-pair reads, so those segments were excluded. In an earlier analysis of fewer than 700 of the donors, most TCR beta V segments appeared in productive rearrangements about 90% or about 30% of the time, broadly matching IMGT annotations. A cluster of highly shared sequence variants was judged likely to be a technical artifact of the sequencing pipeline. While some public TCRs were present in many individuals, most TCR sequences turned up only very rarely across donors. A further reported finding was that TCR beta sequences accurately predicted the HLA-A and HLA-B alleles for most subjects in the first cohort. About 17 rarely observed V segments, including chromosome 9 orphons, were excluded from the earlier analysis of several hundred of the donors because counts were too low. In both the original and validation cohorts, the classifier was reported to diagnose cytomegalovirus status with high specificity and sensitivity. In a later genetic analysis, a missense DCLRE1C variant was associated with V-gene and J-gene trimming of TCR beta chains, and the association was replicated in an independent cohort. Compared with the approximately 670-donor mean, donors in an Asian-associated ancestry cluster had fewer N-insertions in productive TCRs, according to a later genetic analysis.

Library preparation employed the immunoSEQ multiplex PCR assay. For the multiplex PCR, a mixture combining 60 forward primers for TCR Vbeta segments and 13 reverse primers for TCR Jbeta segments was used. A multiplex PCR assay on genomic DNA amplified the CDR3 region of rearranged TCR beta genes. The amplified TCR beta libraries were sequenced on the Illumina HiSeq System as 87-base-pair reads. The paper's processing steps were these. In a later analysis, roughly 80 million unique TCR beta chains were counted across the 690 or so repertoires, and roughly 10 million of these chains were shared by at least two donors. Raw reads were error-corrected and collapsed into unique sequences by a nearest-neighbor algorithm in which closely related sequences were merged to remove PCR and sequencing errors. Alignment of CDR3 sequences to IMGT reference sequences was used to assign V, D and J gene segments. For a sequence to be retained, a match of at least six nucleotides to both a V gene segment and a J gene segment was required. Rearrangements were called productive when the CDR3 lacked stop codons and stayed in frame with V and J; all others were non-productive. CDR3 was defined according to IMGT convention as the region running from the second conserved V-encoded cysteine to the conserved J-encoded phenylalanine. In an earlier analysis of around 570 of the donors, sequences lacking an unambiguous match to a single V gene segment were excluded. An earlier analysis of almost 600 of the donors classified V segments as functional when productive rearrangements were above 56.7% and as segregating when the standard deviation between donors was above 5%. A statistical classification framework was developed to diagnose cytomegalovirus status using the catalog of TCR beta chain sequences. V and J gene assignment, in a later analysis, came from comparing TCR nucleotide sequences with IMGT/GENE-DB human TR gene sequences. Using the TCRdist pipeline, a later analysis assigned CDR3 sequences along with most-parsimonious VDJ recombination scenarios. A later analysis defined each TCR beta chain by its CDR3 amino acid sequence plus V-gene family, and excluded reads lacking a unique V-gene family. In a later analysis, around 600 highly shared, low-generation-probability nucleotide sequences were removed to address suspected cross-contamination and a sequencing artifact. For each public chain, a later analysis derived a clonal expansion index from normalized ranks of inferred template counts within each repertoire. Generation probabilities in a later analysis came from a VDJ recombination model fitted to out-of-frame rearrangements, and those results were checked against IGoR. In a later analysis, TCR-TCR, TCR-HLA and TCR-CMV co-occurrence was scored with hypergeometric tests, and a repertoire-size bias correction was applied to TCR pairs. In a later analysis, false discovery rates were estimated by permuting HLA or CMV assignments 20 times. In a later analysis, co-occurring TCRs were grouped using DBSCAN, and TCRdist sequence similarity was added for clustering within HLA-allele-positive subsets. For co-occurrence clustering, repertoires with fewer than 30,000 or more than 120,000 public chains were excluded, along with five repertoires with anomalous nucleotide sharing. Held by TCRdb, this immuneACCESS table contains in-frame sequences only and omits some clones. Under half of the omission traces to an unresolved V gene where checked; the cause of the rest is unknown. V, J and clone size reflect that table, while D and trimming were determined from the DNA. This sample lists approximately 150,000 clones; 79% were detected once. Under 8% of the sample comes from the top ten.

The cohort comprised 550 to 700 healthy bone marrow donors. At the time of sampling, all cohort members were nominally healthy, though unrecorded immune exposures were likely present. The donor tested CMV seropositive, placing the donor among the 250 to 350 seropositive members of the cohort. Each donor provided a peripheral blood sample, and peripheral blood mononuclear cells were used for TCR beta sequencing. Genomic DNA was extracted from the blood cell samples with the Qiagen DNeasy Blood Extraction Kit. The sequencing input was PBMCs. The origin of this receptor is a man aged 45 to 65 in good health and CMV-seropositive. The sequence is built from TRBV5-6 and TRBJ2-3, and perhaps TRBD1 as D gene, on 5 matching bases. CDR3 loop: CASSPLTDRSGDTQYF. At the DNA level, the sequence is TGTGCCAGCAGCCCGCTGACAGACCGGTCAGGAGATACGCAGTATTTT.